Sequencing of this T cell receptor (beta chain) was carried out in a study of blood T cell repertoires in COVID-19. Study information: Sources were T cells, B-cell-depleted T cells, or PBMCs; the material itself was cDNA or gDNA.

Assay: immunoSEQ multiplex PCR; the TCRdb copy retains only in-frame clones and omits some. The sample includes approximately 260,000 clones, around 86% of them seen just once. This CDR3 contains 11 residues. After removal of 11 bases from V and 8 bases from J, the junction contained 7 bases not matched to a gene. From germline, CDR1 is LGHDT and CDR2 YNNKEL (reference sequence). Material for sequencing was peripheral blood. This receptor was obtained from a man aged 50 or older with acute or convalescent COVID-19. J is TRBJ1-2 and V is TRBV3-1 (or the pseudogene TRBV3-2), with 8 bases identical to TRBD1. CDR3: CAASTGDGYTF. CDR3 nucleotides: TGTGCCGCCTCGACAGGGGACGGCTACACCTTC.